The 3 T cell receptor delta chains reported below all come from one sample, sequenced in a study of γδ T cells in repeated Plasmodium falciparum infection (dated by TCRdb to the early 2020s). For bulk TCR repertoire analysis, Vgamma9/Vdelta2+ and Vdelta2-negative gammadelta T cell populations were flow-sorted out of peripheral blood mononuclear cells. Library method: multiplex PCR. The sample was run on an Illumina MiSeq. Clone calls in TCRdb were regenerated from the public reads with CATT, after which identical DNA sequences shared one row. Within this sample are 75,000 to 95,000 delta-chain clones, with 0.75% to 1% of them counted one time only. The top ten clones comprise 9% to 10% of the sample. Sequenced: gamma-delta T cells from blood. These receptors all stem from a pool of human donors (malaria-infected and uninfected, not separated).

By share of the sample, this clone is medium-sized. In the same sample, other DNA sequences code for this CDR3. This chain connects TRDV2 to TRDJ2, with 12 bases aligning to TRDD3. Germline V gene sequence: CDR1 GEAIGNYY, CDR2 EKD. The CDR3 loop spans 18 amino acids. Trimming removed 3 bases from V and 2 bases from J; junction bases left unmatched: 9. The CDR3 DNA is TGTGCCTGTGACGCCTGTCACTGGGGGATACACTTGACAGCACAACTCTTCTTT. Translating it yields CACDACHWGIHLTAQLFF.

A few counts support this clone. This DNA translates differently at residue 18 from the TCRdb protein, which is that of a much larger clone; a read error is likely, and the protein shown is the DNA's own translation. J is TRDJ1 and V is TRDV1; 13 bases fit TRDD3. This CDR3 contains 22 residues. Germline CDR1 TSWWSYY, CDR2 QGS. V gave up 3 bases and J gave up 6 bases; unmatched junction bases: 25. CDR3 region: CALGDLILQLLLGDTGTNKLIF. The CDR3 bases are TGTGCTCTTGGGGACCTTATCCTTCAACTTCTACTGGGGGATACGGGGACCAATAAACTCATCTTT.

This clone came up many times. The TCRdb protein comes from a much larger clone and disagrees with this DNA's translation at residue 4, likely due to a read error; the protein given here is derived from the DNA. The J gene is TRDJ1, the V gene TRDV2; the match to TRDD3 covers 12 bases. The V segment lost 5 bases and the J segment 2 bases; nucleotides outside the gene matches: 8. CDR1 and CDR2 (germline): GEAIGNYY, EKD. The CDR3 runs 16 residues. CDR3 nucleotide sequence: TGTGCCTGTGGCCCATTACTGGGGGATACTACCGATAAACTCATCTTT. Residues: CACGPLLGDTTDKLIF.